These T cell receptor beta chains were read from a single sample in a study of OX40 agonist ivuxolimab in advanced cancers. Profiled with immunoSEQ multiplex PCR; TCRdb holds only in-frame clones, not every one. The table lists 65,000 to 90,000 clones, almost 90% of them singletons. The material was CD4+ or CD8+ T cells sorted from blood, obtained in a trial of the OX40 agonist ivuxolimab. The source is an adult with an advanced solid tumor such as melanoma, head and neck, liver or kidney cancer. Both conserved end residues are part of each CDR3. Fields, in order: V gene, J gene, CDR3 protein.

>TRBV18|TRBJ2-1
CASSPESREEFF
>TRBV28|TRBJ1-5
CASKQSNQPQHF
>TRBV6-7|TRBJ2-2
CASSPGLAEHRGAVF
>TRBV14|TRBJ1-2
CASSQEETGAGGYTF
>TRBV5-4|TRBJ2-7
CASSSGDRVTWGEQYF
>TRBV5-1|TRBJ1-1
CASRAGGNTEAFF
>TRBV29-1|TRBJ2-1
CSVGVPGTSWPPENNEQFF
>TRBV7-2|TRBJ2-3
CASSSGLAGGGDTQYF
>TRBV5-4|TRBJ2-7
CASSFGQGASYEQYF
>TRBV9|TRBJ2-1
CASSVRWDTSYNEQFF